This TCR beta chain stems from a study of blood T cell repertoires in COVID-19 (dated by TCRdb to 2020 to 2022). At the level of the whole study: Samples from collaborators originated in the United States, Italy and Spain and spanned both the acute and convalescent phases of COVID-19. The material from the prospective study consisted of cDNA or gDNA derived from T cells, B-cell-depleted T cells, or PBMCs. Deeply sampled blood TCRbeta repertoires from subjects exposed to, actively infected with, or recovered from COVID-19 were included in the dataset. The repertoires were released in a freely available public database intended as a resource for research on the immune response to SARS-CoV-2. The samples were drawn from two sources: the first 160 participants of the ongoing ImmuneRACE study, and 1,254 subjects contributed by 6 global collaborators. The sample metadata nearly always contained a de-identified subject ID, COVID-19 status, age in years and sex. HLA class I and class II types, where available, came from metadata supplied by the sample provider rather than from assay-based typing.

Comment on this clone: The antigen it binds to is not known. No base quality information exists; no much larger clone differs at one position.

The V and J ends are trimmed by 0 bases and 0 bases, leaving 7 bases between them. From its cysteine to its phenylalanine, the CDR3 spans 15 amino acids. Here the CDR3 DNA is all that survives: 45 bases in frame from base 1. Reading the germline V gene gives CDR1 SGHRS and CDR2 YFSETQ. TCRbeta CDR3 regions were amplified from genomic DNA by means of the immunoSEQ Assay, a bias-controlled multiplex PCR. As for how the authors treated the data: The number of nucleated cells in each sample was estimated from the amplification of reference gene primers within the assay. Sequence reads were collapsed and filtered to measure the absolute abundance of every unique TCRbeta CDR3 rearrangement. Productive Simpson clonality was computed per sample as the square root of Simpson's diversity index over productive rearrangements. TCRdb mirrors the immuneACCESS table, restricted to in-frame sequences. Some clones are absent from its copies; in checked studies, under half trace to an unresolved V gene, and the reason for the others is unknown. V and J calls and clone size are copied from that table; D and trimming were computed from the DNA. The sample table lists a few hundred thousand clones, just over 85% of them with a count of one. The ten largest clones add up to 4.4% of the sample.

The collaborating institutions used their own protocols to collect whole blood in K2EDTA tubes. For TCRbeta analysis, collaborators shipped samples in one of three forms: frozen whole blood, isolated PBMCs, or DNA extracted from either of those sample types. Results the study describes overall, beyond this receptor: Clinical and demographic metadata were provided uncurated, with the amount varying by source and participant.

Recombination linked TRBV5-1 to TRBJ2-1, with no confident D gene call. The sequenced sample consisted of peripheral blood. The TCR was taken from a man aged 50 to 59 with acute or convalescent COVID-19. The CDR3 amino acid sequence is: CASSLDPSSYNEQFF. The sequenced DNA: TGCGCCAGCAGCTTGGACCCGAGCTCCTACAATGAGCAGTTCTTC.